The present T cell receptor (beta chain) was sequenced within a study of OX40 agonist ivuxolimab in advanced cancers. With regard to the full study: Ivuxolimab, which targeted the costimulatory receptor OX40 (CD134), was an agonistic, fully human IgG2 monoclonal antibody. The dose-escalation cohort was around 83% male with a mean age of about 60 years, ranging from about 23 to 85. The monotherapy dose-escalation portion (N ≈ 50 patients) of the phase I ivuxolimab trial is reported in the paper. Partial responses occurred in three dose-escalation patients: two with cutaneous melanoma and one with hepatocellular carcinoma. Intravenous ivuxolimab was administered to patients every 2 weeks at six dose levels: 0.01, 0.1, 0.3, 1.5, 3 and 10 mg/kg. Of the roughly 50 dose-escalation patients, hepatocellular carcinoma was present in roughly 19, melanoma in approximately 15, renal cell carcinoma in 9 and head and neck cancer in 9. Peripheral TCRbeta sequencing was intended to test whether TCR sequence diversity was altered and clonal T-cell expansion was caused by ivuxolimab. Prior anti-PD-1, anti-PD-L1 or anti-CTLA-4 therapy was permitted, and approximately 42% of dose-escalation patients had received checkpoint inhibitors. Findings and caveats that apply to the study as a whole: Clonal expansion of both CD4+ and CD8+ blood T cells was observed from baseline to week 6 at doses 0.1 to 3.0 mg/kg. Low levels of normalized T-cell clonal expansion were also seen in some nonresponding patients. After ivuxolimab, CD8+ T cells had more expanded clones than CD4+ T cells on average. In partial responders in the 0.1-3.0 mg/kg groups, normalized peripheral clonal expansion was found to be among the lowest, especially among CD8+ T cells. Which antigens the clonally expanded peripheral T cells were specific for was not determined.

A word on this clone: Its antigen remains unidentified. No clone much larger than this one lies a single base away; base qualities are absent.

Patients with a history of autoimmune disease or receiving systemic immunosuppression were excluded from the trial. Peripheral blood for TCR sequencing was collected from all dose cohorts at baseline, on cycle 4 day 1, and on cycle 7 day 1. Samples were obtained from an open-label, multicenter, first-in-human phase I dose-escalation trial of ivuxolimab. Adults with locally advanced or metastatic melanoma, renal cell carcinoma, hepatocellular carcinoma or head and neck squamous cell carcinoma were enrolled in the trial. Before TCR sequencing, CD4+ T cells and CD8+ T cells were sorted from peripheral blood as separate populations. To sequence the TCRbeta CDR3 region, genomic DNA was isolated from the sorted cells. The immunoSEQ Assay was used to sequence the TCRbeta CDR3 regions. The immuneACCESS repertoire file appears here via TCRdb, limited to in-frame rearrangements. These files lack a portion of the clones; in checked studies, under half of the deficit traces to unresolved V genes, and the cause of the others is not known. The sample data list roughly 80,000 clones, and 80% to 90% of these were observed just once. In total, the top ten clones hold 1.5% to 2% of the sample.

Inclusive of the bounding cysteine and phenylalanine, the CDR3 is 15 residues long. Only the CDR3 portion is preserved as DNA: 45 bases, with reading frame beginning at the first base. A distance of 14 bases separates the germline ends of V and J, which lose 0 bases and 5 bases respectively. The germline V gene (reference sequence) yields LNHNV for CDR1 and YYDKDF for CDR2. Sequencing was performed on CD4+ or CD8+ T cells sorted from blood, taken in a trial of the OX40 agonist ivuxolimab. This sequence uses TRBV15 and TRBJ2-7, with the D gene not confidently named. This receptor was identified in an adult with an advanced solid tumor such as melanoma, head and neck, liver or kidney cancer. CDR3 sequence: CATSRDRSPGHEQYF. In nucleotides, the sequence is TGTGCCACCAGCAGAGATAGGTCCCCCGGCCACGAGCAGTACTTC.